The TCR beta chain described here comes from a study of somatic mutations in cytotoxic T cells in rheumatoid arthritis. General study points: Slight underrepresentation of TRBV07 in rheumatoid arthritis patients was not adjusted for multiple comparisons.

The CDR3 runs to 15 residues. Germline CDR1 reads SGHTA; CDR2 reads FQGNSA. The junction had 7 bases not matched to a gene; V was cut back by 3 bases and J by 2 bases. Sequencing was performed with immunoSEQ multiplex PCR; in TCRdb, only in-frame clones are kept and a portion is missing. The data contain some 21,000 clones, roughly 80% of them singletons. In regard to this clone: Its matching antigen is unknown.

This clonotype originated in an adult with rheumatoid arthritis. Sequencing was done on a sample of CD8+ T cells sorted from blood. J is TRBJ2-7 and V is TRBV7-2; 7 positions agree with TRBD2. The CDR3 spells CASSFFASGTYEQYF. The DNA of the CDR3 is TGTGCCAGCAGCTTCTTCGCTAGCGGTACCTACGAGCAGTACTTC.